A single sample gave rise to the 13 T cell receptor beta chains below, sequenced in a study of shared clonotypes between healthy human individuals. The protocol was immunoSEQ multiplex PCR, while the TCRdb copy is restricted to in-frame clones and leaves out a portion. The sample records some 1.4 million clones, more than 95% being singletons. The sample taken for sequencing was naive CD4+ T cells sorted from blood. Subset given: CD45RA+ positively selected. Receptor source: a man in his thirties or forties in good health.

The chain couples TRBV6-5 to TRBJ1-5; no firm D call. Deletions cut 6 bases from V and 5 bases from J, with 11 bases between. CDR1 is MNHEY, CDR2 SVGAGI, per germline. The CDR3 sequence is 13 residues long. CDR3 coding DNA: TGTGCCAGCAGCCATGGGTTGGATCAGCCCCAGCATTTT. It codes for CASSHGLDQPQHF.

The chain uses TRBV5-1 and TRBJ1-2; no clear D gene. Trimming cost V 0 bases and J 4 bases, with 10 bases left between them. The CDR3 spans 14 residues. The germline gives CDR1 SGHRS, CDR2 YFSETQ. The CDR3 is CASSLGQHIYGYTF. In DNA form, the CDR3 reads TGCGCCAGCAGCTTGGGTCAGCACATCTATGGCTACACCTTC.

V usage is TRBV29-1 and J usage is TRBJ2-7; D not resolved. CDR1 SQVTM and CDR2 ANQGSEA come from the germline V gene. CDR3 size: 13 residues. V lost 5 bases and J lost 5, with 16 bases in between. CDR3 nucleotide sequence: TGCAGCGTTTTCGTGCAGCTGATTAACGAGCAGTACTTC. This sequence encodes CSVFVQLINEQYF.

This sequence joins TRBV4-2 and TRBJ2-6, with 9 bases lining up with TRBD1. The CDR3 contains 19 residues. V gave up 4 bases and J gave up 0 bases; unmatched junction bases: 10. Germline assignment: CDR1 LGHNA and CDR2 YNFKEQ. CDR3 region: CASSPQPGQGYSGANVLTF. The CDR3 DNA reads TGTGCCAGCAGCCCGCAGCCGGGACAGGGCTACTCTGGGGCCAACGTCCTGACTTTC.

This chain joins TRBV10-3 and TRBJ2-6; no clear D gene. CDR3 length: 15 amino acids. CDR1 is ENHRY, CDR2 SYGVKD, per germline. Trimming stripped 0 bases from V and 1 base from J, with 4 bases between. The CDR3 sequence: CAISESYSGANVLTF. The CDR3 DNA reads TGTGCCATCAGTGAGTCGTATTCTGGGGCCAACGTCCTGACTTTC.

The chain carries TRBV12-1 and TRBJ2-7; TRBD2 was called by the table and not checked on the DNA. TRBV12-1 counts as a pseudogene. This CDR3 spans 16 amino acids. The CDR3 DNA is TGTGCCAGCAGCCCTTCCGGGACTAGCGGGAATAGCGAGCAGTACTTC. Amino acids: CASSPSGTSGNSEQYF.

The chain uses TRBV2 and TRBJ2-7; D remains ambiguous. CDR1 is SNHLY, CDR2 FYNNEI, per germline. Trimming took 0 bases from V and 1 from J, leaving 4 bases between them. This CDR3 is built from 13 residues. The CDR3 here is CASSEAISYEQYF. The CDR3 nucleotides are TGTGCCAGCAGTGAAGCGATTTCCTACGAGCAGTACTTC. Complete variable domain (other parts from reference TRBV2 and TRBJ2-7): EPEVTQTPSHQVTQMGQEVILRCVPISNHLYFYWYRQILGQKVEFLVSFYNNEISEKSEIFDDQFSVERPDGSNFTLKIRSTKLEDSAMYFCASSEAISYEQYFGPGTRLTVT.

The V gene is TRBV9, the J gene TRBJ2-5; tentative D call: TRBD2 (6 bases). The germline V and J ends were trimmed by 4 bases and 5 bases, with 27 bases remaining between them. Germline V gene sequence: CDR1 SGDLS, CDR2 YYNGEE. The CDR3 has 18 amino acids. CDR3 DNA sequence: TGTGCCAGCAGCCCCCTTGGAGGAGGGCAGGGTTGGAAGGAGACCCAGTACTTC. Its translation is CASSPLGGGQGWKETQYF.

This clone came up once. The chain combines TRBV7-3 with TRBJ2-7; tentative D call: TRBD2 (6 bases). V lost 3 bases, J lost 3 bases, and 15 bases lay in between. Germline V gene data show CDR1 as SGHTA and CDR2 as FQGTGA. The CDR3 loop spans 15 amino acids. The CDR3 region is CASSLVTGSSYEQYF. The CDR3, as DNA: TGTGCCAGCAGCTTGGTGACCGGGAGTAGCTACGAGCAGTACTTC.

The V and J genes are TRBV15 and TRBJ2-4, with D unresolved. Trimming took off 0 bases at V and 6 bases at J, with 9 bases between the two ends. This CDR3 has 14 residues. In germline, CDR1 is LNHNV, CDR2 YYDKDF (reference sequence). The CDR3 loop reads CATSRDGNSNIQYF. The CDR3 DNA reads as TGTGCCACCAGCAGAGATGGGAACTCAAACATTCAGTACTTC. The full variable domain, completed using reference TRBV15 and TRBJ2-4, is DAMVIQNPRYQVTQFGKPVTLSCSQTLNHNVMYWYQQKSSQAPKLLFHYYDKDFNNEADTPDNFQSRRPNTSFCFLDIRSPGLGDTAMYLCATSRDGNSNIQYFGAGTRLSVL.

This chain uses TRBV28 with TRBJ1-3; no clear D. Germline values: CDR1 MDHEN, CDR2 SYDVKM. V was pared by 2 bases and J by 0 bases, with 5 bases between. The CDR3 sequence is 14 residues long. CDR3 residues: CASSLPNSGNTIYF. The DNA for the CDR3 is TGTGCCAGCAGTTTACCCAACTCTGGAAACACCATATATTTT.

A single count supports this clone. The rearrangement links TRBV6-4 to TRBJ2-2, with 7 bases fitting TRBD2. This CDR3 is 14 amino acids long. With V trimmed by 5 bases and J by 3 bases, 3 bases remained unmatched. The V gene's germline CDR1 is MRHNA and CDR2 SNTAGT. In nucleotides, the CDR3 is TGTGCCAGCAGTCTCGCGGGGGACACCGGGGAGCTGTTTTTT. It codes for CASSLAGDTGELFF.

V gene TRBV19 combines with J gene TRBJ2-2, with TRBD2 identical over 12 bases. Trimming cost V 4 bases and J 7 bases; bases outside gene matches: 7. This CDR3 comprises 16 residues. Germline lookup yields CDR1 LNHDA and CDR2 SQIVND (reference sequence). The CDR3: CASSTGTSGYGGELFF. CDR3 in DNA: TGTGCCAGTAGTACAGGGACTAGCGGGTATGGCGGGGAGCTGTTTTTT.